The 25 T cell receptor beta chains below were found in one sample sequenced in a study of blood T cell repertoires in COVID-19. Profiled with immunoSEQ multiplex PCR; TCRdb holds only in-frame clones, not every one. The sample lists 90,000 to 100,000 clones, more than 65% occurring once. The sample consisted of peripheral blood. These receptors all come from a man in his 60s with acute or convalescent COVID-19.

The chain combines TRBV7-2 with TRBJ2-7; 10 bases are shared with TRBD2. Germline CDR1 and CDR2: SGHTA and FQGNSA. Trimming cost V 4 bases and J 2 bases; bases outside gene matches: 2. The CDR3 has 14 amino acids. The CDR3 loop is CASSSSGGAYEQYF. For the CDR3, the DNA is TGTGCCAGCAGCTCCAGCGGGGGGGCCTACGAGCAGTACTTC.

The chain uses TRBV6-2 or TRBV6-3 and TRBJ1-2, with D tentatively TRBD1 (5 bases). V was trimmed by 5 bases and J by 1 base, leaving 20 bases between them. The CDR3 runs to 17 residues. Per the germline V gene, CDR1 is MNHEY and CDR2 is SVGEGT. CDR3 loop: CASSKLTERAVNYGYTF. DNA for the CDR3: TGTGCCAGCAGTAAGTTGACAGAAAGGGCGGTTAACTATGGCTACACCTTC.

This chain links TRBV19 with TRBJ2-7, with 9 bases that match TRBD1. In germline, CDR1 is LNHDA, CDR2 SQIVND (reference sequence). The ends lost 5 bases at V and 7 bases at J; junction bases unmatched: 12. CDR3 size: 15 residues. In DNA form, the CDR3 reads TGTGCCAGTAGTCCAACAGGGGGCGGAACGGGGGAGCAGTACTTC. Translating it yields CASSPTGGGTGEQYF.

The J gene is TRBJ1-5, the V gene TRBV27, with D perhaps TRBD1 (6 bases). This CDR3 region has 16 residues. The V end lost 3 bases, the J end lost 3 bases, and 15 bases lay between the germline ends. The germline V gene has CDR1 MNHEY and CDR2 SMNVEV (reference sequence). The CDR3 region has the DNA TGTGCCAGCAGTTTTAGGGTTCGGACAGACAATCAGCCCCAGCATTTT. It yields the protein CASSFRVRTDNQPQHF.

The V call is TRBV6-5, the J call TRBJ2-5; tentatively, D is TRBD1 (6 bases). Per germline, CDR1 MNHEY and CDR2 SVGAGI. CDR3 length equals 13 residues. V was trimmed by 7 bases and J by 5 bases, leaving 14 bases between them. As DNA, the CDR3 is TGTGCCAGCAACCAGGGGTCGGGCGAGACCCAGTACTTC. Its protein is CASNQGSGETQYF.

The V call is TRBV27, the J call TRBJ1-1; 9 bases match TRBD1. The CDR3 contains 15 residues. CDR1 is MNHEY and CDR2 is SMNVEV in the germline V gene (reference sequence). The J segment lost 7 bases and the V segment lost 4 bases, leaving 10 bases of the junction unmatched. Written as DNA, the CDR3 is TGTGCCAGCAGTTCTCTGGGACAGGGTAGCGATGAAGCTTTCTTT. Protein sequence: CASSSLGQGSDEAFF.

This chain uses TRBV7-2 with TRBJ2-5; tentative D call: TRBD1 (6 bases). V was trimmed by 3 bases and J by 4 bases, leaving 12 bases between them. CDR1 and CDR2 (germline): SGHTA, FQGNSA. This CDR3 has 14 amino acids. The CDR3 loop is CASSLTGYLETQYF. In DNA, the CDR3 is TGTGCCAGCAGCTTGACAGGTTATCTAGAGACCCAGTACTTC.

The chain is built from TRBV30 and TRBJ2-7, with 9 bases matching TRBD1. The CDR3 is 12 residues long. Germline V gene sequence: CDR1 GTSNPN, CDR2 SVGIG (reference sequence). After removal of 3 bases from V and 6 bases from J, the junction contained 3 bases not matched to a gene. The chain's CDR3 is CAWSGTGFEQYF. DNA for the CDR3: TGTGCCTGGAGCGGGACAGGGTTCGAGCAGTACTTC.

This rearrangement joins TRBV7-3 to TRBJ2-7; TRBD1 aligns across 10 bases. The germline CDR1 and CDR2 sequences are SGHTA and FQGTGA. The CDR3 spans 15 residues. J gave up 4 bases and V 1 base, and 4 bases lay outside the gene matches. The CDR3 DNA follows: TGTGCCAGCAGCTTAAGAGGACAGGGGGATTACGAGCAGTACTTC. Its protein product is CASSLRGQGDYEQYF.

The chain uses TRBV7-2 and TRBJ1-5; 8 nucleotides match TRBD1. With V trimmed by 4 bases and J by 7 bases, 6 bases remained unmatched. Germline CDR1 reads SGHTA; CDR2 reads FQGNSA. The CDR3 covers 14 residues. The CDR3 DNA reads as TGTGCCAGCAGCTCCACAGGGGGAGGGCAGCCCCAGCATTTT. Translated, it gives CASSSTGGGQPQHF.

The chain employs TRBV5-8 and TRBJ1-1; a weak D match, TRBD1 (5 bases). Per germline, CDR1 SGHTS and CDR2 YDEGEE. The V gene lost 2 bases and the J gene lost 0 bases, with 17 bases spanning the gap. This CDR3 is 17 amino acids long. In DNA form, the CDR3 reads TGTGCCAGCAGCTTACCGCTGGGTGGCAGGGTGAACACTGAAGCTTTCTTT. It encodes CASSLPLGGRVNTEAFF.

The CDR3: CASSKAMGQFQPQHF. The CDR3 nucleotides read TGTGCCAGCAGCAAAGCGATGGGACAGTTTCAGCCCCAGCATTTT. V is TRBV21-1 and J is TRBJ1-5; TRBD1, as called in the table, went unchecked against the DNA. TRBV21-1 is termed a pseudogene. The CDR3 sequence is 15 residues long.

This clone was picked up a small number of times. The chain joins TRBV19 to TRBJ1-1; maybe TRBD1 (6 bases). Trimming removed 7 bases from V and 5 bases from J, with 17 bases in between. The length of the CDR3 is 14 residues. From germline, CDR1 is LNHDA and CDR2 SQIVND (reference sequence). The CDR3 region is CASTSRGGLTEAFF. DNA for the CDR3: TGTGCCAGTACCTCAAGGGGGGGTTTGACTGAAGCTTTCTTT.

The chain couples TRBV4-1 to TRBJ1-2, with 7 nucleotides matching TRBD1. Trimming took 1 base from V and 5 from J; bases not matched to a gene: 7. The CDR3 is 15 amino acids. CDR1 and CDR2 (germline): MGHRA, YSYEKL. The DNA of the CDR3 is TGCGCCAGCAGCCAAGTTGACAGGGCCGGATATGGCTACACCTTC. Protein sequence: CASSQVDRAGYGYTF.

The chain couples TRBV16 to TRBJ2-1; the match to TRBD1 covers 7 bases. CDR1 and CDR2 from the germline V gene are KGHSY and FQNENV. The CDR3 has 14 residues. V was clipped by 5 bases and J by 4 bases; unmatched bases: 5. The CDR3 DNA follows: TGTGCCAGCAGCTCGGGACAGTTTTACAATGAGCAGTTCTTC. It is translated as CASSSGQFYNEQFF.

This rearrangement joins TRBV9 to TRBJ2-1; a possible D gene is TRBD1 (5 bases). There are 14 residues in the CDR3. The V end lost 0 bases, the J end lost 4 bases, and 8 bases lay between the germline ends. Germline CDR1 reads SGDLS; CDR2 reads YYNGEE. The CDR3 sequence is CASSVEGVYNEQFF. The CDR3 coding sequence is TGTGCCAGCAGCGTAGAAGGGGTTTACAATGAGCAGTTCTTC.

This chain links TRBV20-1 with TRBJ1-5; TRBD1 matches at 8 bases. Looked up from germline, CDR1 is DFQATT and CDR2 is SNEGSKA (reference sequence). Trimming removed 3 bases from V and 4 bases from J; junction bases left unmatched: 11. There are 16 residues in the CDR3. The CDR3, as DNA: TGCAGTGCTAGTCCGCAGGGGGCATGGGGAAATCAGCCCCAGCATTTT. This translates into CSASPQGAWGNQPQHF.

V is TRBV7-9 and J is TRBJ1-1; tentatively, D is TRBD1 (6 bases). The germline V and J ends were trimmed by 2 bases and 4 bases, with 14 bases remaining between them. The germline V gene encodes CDR1 SEHNR and CDR2 FQNEAQ (reference sequence). The CDR3 totals 15 residues. The DNA for the CDR3 is TGTGCCAGCAGCTTATCATTAGGCAGGGGCACTGAAGCTTTCTTT. The encoded protein is CASSLSLGRGTEAFF.

The gene calls are TRBV2 and TRBJ2-1; the match to TRBD2 covers 8 bases. J was trimmed by 7 bases and V by 5 bases; bases with no gene match: 13. CDR3 size: 16 residues. CDR1 and CDR2 from the germline V gene are SNHLY and FYNNEI. In DNA form, the CDR3 reads TGTGCCAGCAGTTTTCAAGCGGGGGCCCTAGGGAATGAGCAGTTCTTC. This sequence encodes CASSFQAGALGNEQFF.

J is TRBJ1-2 and V is TRBV5-6, with 9 bases matching TRBD1. The V gene end was trimmed by 3 bases and the J gene end by 4 bases; junction bases not matched to a gene: 7. The germline gives CDR1 SGHDT, CDR2 YYEEEE. The CDR3 runs 15 residues. CDR3 coding DNA: TGTGCCAGCAGCTGGGGGACAGGGTCCAGCTATGGCTACACCTTC. It translates to CASSWGTGSSYGYTF.

The chain couples TRBV11-1 to TRBJ2-1, with 7 bases fitting TRBD2. The V and J ends lost 5 bases and 3 bases, in that order; junction bases with no gene match: 7. This CDR3 region has 15 residues. The germline gives CDR1 SGHAT, CDR2 FQDESV (reference sequence). DNA of the CDR3: TGTGCCAGCAGCCCAAATGCGGGAGACTACAATGAGCAGTTCTTC. It is translated as CASSPNAGDYNEQFF.

The chain uses TRBV7-2 and TRBJ1-3; D unresolved. Trimming pared 6 bases from V and 8 bases from J, leaving 11 bases between. CDR3 size: 12 residues. CDR1 is SGHTA and CDR2 is FQGNSA in the germline V gene. CDR3 DNA sequence: TGTGCCAGCAGTTTCGAGGGCGACACCATATATTTT. It specifies CASSFEGDTIYF.

The rearrangement links TRBV7-9 to TRBJ1-2; 7 bases agree with TRBD1. The CDR3 runs 15 residues. After removal of 5 bases from V and 0 bases from J, the junction contained 6 bases not matched to a gene. The germline V gene has CDR1 SEHNR and CDR2 FQNEAQ (reference sequence). The CDR3 sequence is CASSGQVSPNYGYTF. In DNA form, the CDR3 reads TGTGCCAGCAGCGGACAGGTATCTCCTAACTATGGCTACACCTTC.

The genes are TRBV5-1 and TRBJ1-3; 7 bases align to TRBD1. CDR3 length: 15 amino acids. V was clipped by 4 bases and J by 2 bases; unmatched bases: 6. Germline lookup yields CDR1 SGHRS and CDR2 YFSETQ. The CDR3 spells CASSTLTGTGNTIYF. CDR3 nucleotides: TGCGCCAGCAGCACTTTGACAGGGACTGGAAACACCATATATTTT.

The DNA of the CDR3 is TGTGCCAGTAGTTACAGGGAATCTGTTGATGGCTACACCTTC. Residues: CASSYRESVDGYTF. The chain joins TRBV19 to TRBJ1-2; tentatively, D is TRBD1 (6 bases). Germline values: CDR1 LNHDA, CDR2 SQIVND (reference sequence). The CDR3 runs 14 residues. V was cut by 5 bases and J by 6 bases, with 16 bases left in between.